The T cell receptor (beta chain) described here comes from a study of OX40 agonist ivuxolimab in advanced cancers. The CDR3 is made up of 13 amino acids. Trimming at V came to 5 bases and at J to 6 bases, leaving 3 bases not matched to a gene. Germline V CDR1 and CDR2: MNHEY, SVGAGI. Sequencing used immunoSEQ multiplex PCR; TCRdb keeps in-frame clones, though not all of them. This sample has some 73,000 clones, with 70% to 90% found just once. The V call is TRBV6-5, the J call TRBJ1-3, with 8 bases identical to TRBD1. Sequencing was performed on CD4+ or CD8+ T cells sorted from blood, taken in a trial of the OX40 agonist ivuxolimab. This sequence originates from an adult with an advanced solid tumor such as melanoma, head and neck, liver or kidney cancer. CDR3 in DNA: TGTGCCAGCAGTCAGGACAGGGAAAACACCATATATTTT. It codes for CASSQDRENTIYF.